A selection of T cell receptor beta chains follows, all from one sample in a study of blood T cell repertoires in COVID-19. Assay used: immunoSEQ multiplex PCR; TCRdb lists only in-frame clones, some missing. The data show fewer than 80,000 clones, around nine tenths seen once. The sequenced sample was peripheral blood. Receptor source: a man older than 75 with COVID-19, enrolled during active disease. Both conserved end residues are part of each CDR3. A D gene is named only where the DNA matches it firmly. Size tells how often a clone was seen (once, few, many) or the class of an expanded clone, and some rows leave it out.

D gene: TRBD1; J gene: TRBJ1-1; clone size: NA; V gene: TRBV5-4; CDR3 protein: CASSPGTGGTEAFF; CDR3 DNA: TGTGCCAGCAGCCCCGGGACAGGGGGCACTGAAGCTTTCTTT
D gene: NA; J gene: TRBJ1-1; clone size: NA; V gene: TRBV19; CDR3 protein: CASSIRGTLNTEAFF; CDR3 DNA: TGTGCCAGTAGTATCAGGGGCACACTGAACACTGAAGCTTTCTTT
D gene: NA; J gene: TRBJ1-1; clone size: medium-sized; V gene: TRBV27; CDR3 protein: CASSLGQRTEAFF; CDR3 DNA: TGTGCCAGCAGTCTAGGACAGAGGACTGAAGCTTTCTTT
D gene: TRBD1; J gene: TRBJ2-3; clone size: few; V gene: TRBV5-1; CDR3 protein: CASRPTGGSDTQYF; CDR3 DNA: TGCGCCAGCAGGCCGACAGGGGGCTCAGATACGCAGTATTTT
D gene: NA; J gene: TRBJ1-2; clone size: NA; V gene: TRBV6-5; CDR3 protein: CASKRFQGLNYGYTF; CDR3 DNA: TGTGCCAGCAAAAGATTCCAGGGCCTTAACTATGGCTACACCTTC
D gene: TRBD1; J gene: TRBJ1-4; clone size: NA; V gene: TRBV5-1; CDR3 protein: CASNSGTGHEKLFF; CDR3 DNA: TGCGCCAGCAACTCCGGGACAGGGCATGAAAAACTGTTTTTT
D gene: TRBD1; J gene: TRBJ1-2; clone size: NA; V gene: TRBV2; CDR3 protein: CASSPAGGGYGYTF; CDR3 DNA: TGTGCCAGCTCCCCGGCAGGGGGTGGCTATGGCTACACCTTC
D gene: NA; J gene: TRBJ1-1; clone size: NA; V gene: TRBV9; CDR3 protein: CASTLDSSMNTEAFF; CDR3 DNA: TGTGCCAGCACCCTAGACAGTTCCATGAACACTGAAGCTTTCTTT
D gene: TRBD1; J gene: TRBJ2-1; clone size: once; V gene: TRBV9; CDR3 protein: CASSPSVPGQEDEQFF; CDR3 DNA: TGTGCCAGCAGCCCCTCTGTCCCGGGACAGGAGGATGAGCAGTTCTTC
D gene: NA; J gene: TRBJ2-2; clone size: NA; V gene: TRBV5-1; CDR3 protein: CASSPTGSSIANTGELFF; CDR3 DNA: TGCGCCAGCAGCCCGACAGGCTCCTCCATCGCGAACACCGGGGAGCTGTTTTTT
D gene: TRBD2; J gene: TRBJ2-2; clone size: NA; V gene: TRBV7-2; CDR3 protein: CASSFGGAGTGELFF; CDR3 DNA: TGTGCCAGCAGCTTCGGGGGGGCTGGAACCGGGGAGCTGTTTTTT
D gene: TRBD2; J gene: TRBJ2-2; clone size: NA; V gene: TRBV4-2; CDR3 protein: CASSTPSGGTGELFF; CDR3 DNA: TGTGCCAGCAGCACGCCTAGCGGGGGCACCGGGGAGCTGTTTTTT
D gene: TRBD1; J gene: TRBJ2-2; clone size: NA; V gene: TRBV6-5; CDR3 protein: CASRSGQGSGELFF; CDR3 DNA: TGTGCCAGCAGGTCGGGACAGGGATCCGGGGAGCTGTTTTTT
D gene: NA; J gene: TRBJ1-5; clone size: once; V gene: TRBV19; CDR3 protein: CASSIRTGFSQPQHF; CDR3 DNA: TGTGCCAGTAGTATACGCACAGGGTTCAGTCAGCCCCAGCATTTT
D gene: TRBD1; J gene: TRBJ1-6; clone size: NA; V gene: TRBV25-1; CDR3 protein: CASTWGTGGNNSPLHF; CDR3 DNA: TGTGCCAGCACGTGGGGGACAGGGGGAAATAATTCACCCCTCCACTTT
D gene: TRBD1; J gene: TRBJ1-6; clone size: NA; V gene: TRBV27; CDR3 protein: CASSSDRRDRGSYNSPLHF; CDR3 DNA: TGTGCCAGCAGTTCAGACCGCCGGGACAGGGGTTCCTATAATTCACCCCTCCACTTT
D gene: TRBD2; J gene: TRBJ2-3; clone size: NA; V gene: TRBV3-1/TRBV3-2; CDR3 protein: CASSLSGAGDTQYF; CDR3 DNA: TGTGCCAGCAGCCTTAGCGGGGCTGGAGATACGCAGTATTTT
D gene: TRBD1; J gene: TRBJ1-4; clone size: NA; V gene: TRBV19; CDR3 protein: CASSLDRGRGNEKLFF; CDR3 DNA: TGTGCCAGTAGTCTCGACAGGGGCAGGGGTAATGAAAAACTGTTTTTT
D gene: NA; J gene: TRBJ1-1; clone size: NA; V gene: TRBV7-8; CDR3 protein: CASSLARDYTEAFF; CDR3 DNA: TGTGCCAGCAGCTTAGCGAGAGATTACACTGAAGCTTTCTTT
D gene: TRBD1; J gene: TRBJ2-3; clone size: NA; V gene: TRBV5-1; CDR3 protein: CASSLADRVADTQYF; CDR3 DNA: TGCGCCAGCAGCTTGGCGGACAGGGTCGCAGATACGCAGTATTTT
D gene: NA; J gene: TRBJ1-5; clone size: few; V gene: TRBV19; CDR3 protein: CASSLRSQPQHF; CDR3 DNA: TGTGCCAGTAGTCTGAGGAGTCAGCCCCAGCATTTT
D gene: NA; J gene: TRBJ1-2; clone size: few; V gene: TRBV12-2; CDR3 protein: CASRLVKGTGVTNYGYTF; CDR3 DNA: TGTGCAAGTCGCTTAGTCAAGGGGACAGGGGTAACTAACTATGGCTACACCTTC